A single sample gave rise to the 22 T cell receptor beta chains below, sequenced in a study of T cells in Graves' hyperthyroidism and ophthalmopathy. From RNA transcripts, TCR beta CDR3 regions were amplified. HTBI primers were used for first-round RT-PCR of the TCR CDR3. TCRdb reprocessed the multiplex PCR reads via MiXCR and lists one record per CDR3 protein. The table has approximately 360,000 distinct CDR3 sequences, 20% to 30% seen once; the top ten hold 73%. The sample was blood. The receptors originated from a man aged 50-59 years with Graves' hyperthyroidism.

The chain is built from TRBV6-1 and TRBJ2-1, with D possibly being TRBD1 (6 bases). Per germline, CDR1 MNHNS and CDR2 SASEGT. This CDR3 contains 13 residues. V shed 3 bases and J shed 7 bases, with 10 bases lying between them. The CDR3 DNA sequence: TGTGCCAGCAGTGAGGACAGAATTAATGAGCAGTTCTTC. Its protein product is CASSEDRINEQFF.

The CDR3 DNA sequence: TGTGCCGGCGGAAGAGAGACCCAGTACTTC. This sequence encodes CAGGRETQYF. The chain has TRBV6-2 or TRBV6-3 and TRBJ2-5; no firm D call. Germline values: CDR1 MNHEY, CDR2 SVGEGT. Trimming took off 11 bases at V and 4 bases at J, with 8 bases between the two ends. There are 10 residues in the CDR3.

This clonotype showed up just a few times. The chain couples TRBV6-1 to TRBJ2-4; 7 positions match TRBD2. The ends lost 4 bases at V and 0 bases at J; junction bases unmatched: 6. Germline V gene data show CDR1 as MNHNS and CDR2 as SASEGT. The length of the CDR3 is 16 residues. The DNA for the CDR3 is TGTGCCAGCAGTGTGAAGCGGGGACTAGCCAAAAACATTCAGTACTTC. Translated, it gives CASSVKRGLAKNIQYF.

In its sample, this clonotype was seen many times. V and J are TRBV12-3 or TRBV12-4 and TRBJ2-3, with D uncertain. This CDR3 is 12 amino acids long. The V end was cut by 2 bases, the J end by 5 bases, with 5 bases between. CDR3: CASSLRKDTQYF. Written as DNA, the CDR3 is TGTGCCAGCAGTTTAAGGAAAGATACGCAGTATTTT.

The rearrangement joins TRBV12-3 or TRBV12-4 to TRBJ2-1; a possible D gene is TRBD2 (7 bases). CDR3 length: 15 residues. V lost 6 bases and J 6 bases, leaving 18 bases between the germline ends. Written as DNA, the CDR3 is TGTGCCAGCAGCCGCCAAGGGGGGGGTGCCAATGAGCAGTTCTTC. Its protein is CASSRQGGGANEQFF.

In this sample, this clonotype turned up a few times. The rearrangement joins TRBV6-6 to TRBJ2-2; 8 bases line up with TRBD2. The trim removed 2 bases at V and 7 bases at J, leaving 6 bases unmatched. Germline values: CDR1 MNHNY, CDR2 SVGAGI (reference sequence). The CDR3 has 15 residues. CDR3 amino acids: CASSYEGLVIGELFF. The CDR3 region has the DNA TGTGCCAGCAGTTACGAGGGACTAGTGATCGGGGAGCTGTTTTTT.

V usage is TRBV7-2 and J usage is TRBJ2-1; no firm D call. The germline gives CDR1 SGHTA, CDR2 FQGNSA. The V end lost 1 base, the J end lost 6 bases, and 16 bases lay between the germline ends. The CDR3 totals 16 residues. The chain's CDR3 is CASSLGAGFGRNEQFF. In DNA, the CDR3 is TGTGCCAGCAGCTTAGGAGCTGGGTTCGGGCGCAATGAGCAGTTCTTC.

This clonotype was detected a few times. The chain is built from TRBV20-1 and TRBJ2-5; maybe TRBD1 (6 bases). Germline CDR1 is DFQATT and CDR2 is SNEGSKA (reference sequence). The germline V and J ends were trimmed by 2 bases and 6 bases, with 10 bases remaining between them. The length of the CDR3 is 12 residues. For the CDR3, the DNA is TGCAGTGCTAGATGGGACACGCAGACCCAGTACTTC. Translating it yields CSARWDTQTQYF.

In DNA form, the CDR3 reads TGCAGCGTTGATTTAGCGGGAGCCGGCTCCTACGAGCAGTACTTC. This codes for CSVDLAGAGSYEQYF. The genes are TRBV29-1 and TRBJ2-7, with TRBD2 identical over 9 bases. Losses at the gene ends were 3 bases for V and 0 bases for J; bases not matched to a gene: 6. The CDR3 totals 15 residues. Germline values: CDR1 SQVTM, CDR2 ANQGSEA.

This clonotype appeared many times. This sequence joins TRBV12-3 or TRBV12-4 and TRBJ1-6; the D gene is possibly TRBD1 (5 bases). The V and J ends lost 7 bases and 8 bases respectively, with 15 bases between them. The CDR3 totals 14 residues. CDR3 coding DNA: TGTGCCAGCAAACAGGACCGGGGGTATTCACCCCTCCACTTT. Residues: CASKQDRGYSPLHF.

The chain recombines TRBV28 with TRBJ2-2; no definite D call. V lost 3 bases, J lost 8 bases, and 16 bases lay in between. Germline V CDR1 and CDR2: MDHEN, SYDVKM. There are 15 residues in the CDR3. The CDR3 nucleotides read TGTGCCAGCAGTTTCGACTGGGCCGATCCAGGGGAGCTGTTTTTT. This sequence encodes CASSFDWADPGELFF.

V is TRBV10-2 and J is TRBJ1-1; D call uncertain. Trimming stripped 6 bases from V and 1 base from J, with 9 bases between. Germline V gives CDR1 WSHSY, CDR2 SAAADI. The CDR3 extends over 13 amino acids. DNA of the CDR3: TGCGCCAGCAGAGGTCGGGGGAACACTGAAGCTTTCTTT. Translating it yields CASRGRGNTEAFF.

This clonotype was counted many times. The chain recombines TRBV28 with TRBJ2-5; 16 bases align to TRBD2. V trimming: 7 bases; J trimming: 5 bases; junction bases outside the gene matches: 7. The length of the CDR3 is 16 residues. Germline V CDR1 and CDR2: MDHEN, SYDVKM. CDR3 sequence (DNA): TGTGCCAGCACCTCCGGGGGACTAGCGGGAGGGGAGACCCAGTACTTC. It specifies CASTSGGLAGGETQYF. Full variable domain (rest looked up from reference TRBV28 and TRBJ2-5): DVKVTQSSRYLVKRTGEKVFLECVQDMDHENMFWYRQDPGLGLRLIYFSYDVKMKEKGDIPEGYSVSREKKERFSLILESASTNQTSMYLCASTSGGLAGGETQYFGPGTRLLVL.

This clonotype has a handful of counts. CDR3 DNA sequence: TGCAGTGCTCGAAGATATAGGGGAGATACGCAGTATTTT. It yields the protein CSARRYRGDTQYF. The genes are TRBV20-1 and TRBJ2-3; possible D gene TRBD1, 5 bases. CDR1 and CDR2 from the germline V gene are DFQATT and SNEGSKA (reference sequence). V lost 5 bases and J 5 bases, leaving 14 bases between the germline ends. This CDR3 is 13 amino acids long.

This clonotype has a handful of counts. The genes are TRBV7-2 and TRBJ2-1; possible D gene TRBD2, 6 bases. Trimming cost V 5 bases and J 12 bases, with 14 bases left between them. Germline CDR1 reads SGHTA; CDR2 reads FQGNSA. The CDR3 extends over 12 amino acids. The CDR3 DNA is TGTGCCAGCAGCCGAGGGGTGGGGGGGCAGTTCTTC. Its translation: CASSRGVGGQFF.

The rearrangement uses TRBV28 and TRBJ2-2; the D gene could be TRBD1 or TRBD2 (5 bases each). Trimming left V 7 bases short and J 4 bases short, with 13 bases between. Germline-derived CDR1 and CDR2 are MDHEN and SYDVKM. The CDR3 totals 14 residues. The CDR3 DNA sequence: TGTGCCAGCACTCCGAAGAGGGGCACCGGGGAGCTGTTTTTT. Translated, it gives CASTPKRGTGELFF.

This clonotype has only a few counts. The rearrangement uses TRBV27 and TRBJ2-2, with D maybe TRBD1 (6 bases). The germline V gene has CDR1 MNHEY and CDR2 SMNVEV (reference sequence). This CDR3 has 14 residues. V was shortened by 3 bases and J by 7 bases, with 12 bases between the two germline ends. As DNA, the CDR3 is TGTGCCAGCAGTTTTGGGCAGGGGAACGGGGAGCTGTTTTTT. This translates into CASSFGQGNGELFF.

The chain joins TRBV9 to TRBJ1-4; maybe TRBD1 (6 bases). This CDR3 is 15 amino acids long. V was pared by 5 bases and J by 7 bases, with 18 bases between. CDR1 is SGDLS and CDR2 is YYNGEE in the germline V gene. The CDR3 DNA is TGTGCCAGCAGTAACGGGCAGGGGTCCGGTGAAAAACTGTTTTTT. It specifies CASSNGQGSGEKLFF.

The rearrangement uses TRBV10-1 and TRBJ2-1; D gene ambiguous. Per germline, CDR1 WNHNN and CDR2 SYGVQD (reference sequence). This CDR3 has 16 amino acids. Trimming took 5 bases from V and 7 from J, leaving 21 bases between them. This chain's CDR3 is CASSITDGVGRNEQFF. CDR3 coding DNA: TGCGCCAGCAGTATTACTGATGGGGTTGGTAGGAATGAGCAGTTCTTC.

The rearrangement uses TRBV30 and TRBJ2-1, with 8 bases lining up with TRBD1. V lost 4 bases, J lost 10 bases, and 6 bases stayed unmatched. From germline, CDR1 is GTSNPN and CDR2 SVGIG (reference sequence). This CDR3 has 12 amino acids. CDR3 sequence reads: CAWKQGAYEQFF. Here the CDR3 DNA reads TGTGCCTGGAAGCAGGGGGCCTACGAGCAGTTCTTC.

CDR3 DNA: TGTGCCAGTAGTCAACCGGGACAGGGGGCGATGGAGCAGTACTTC. Protein product: CASSQPGQGAMEQYF. The V and J genes are TRBV19 and TRBJ2-7, with 12 positions matching TRBD1. Germline V gives CDR1 LNHDA, CDR2 SQIVND (reference sequence). The CDR3 totals 15 residues. V trimming: 5 bases; J trimming: 7 bases; junction bases outside the gene matches: 9.

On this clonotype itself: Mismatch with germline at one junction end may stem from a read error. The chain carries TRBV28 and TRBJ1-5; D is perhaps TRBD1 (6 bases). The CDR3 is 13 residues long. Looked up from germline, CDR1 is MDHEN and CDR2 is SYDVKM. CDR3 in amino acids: CARRGLGNQPQHF. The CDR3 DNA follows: TGTGCCCGCAGGGGCCTCGGCAATCAGCCCCAGCATTTT.